This T cell receptor (beta chain) was obtained from a study of blood T cell repertoires in COVID-19. Study as a whole: Acute and convalescent COVID-19 samples came from the United States, Italy and Spain.

V dropped 5 bases and J dropped 2; count of bases not matched to a gene: 8. The CDR3 is made up of 16 amino acids. Germline V gives CDR1 SGHTA, CDR2 FQGNSA. This clone was seen only once. Original methodology: Using reference gene primer amplification, nucleated cell counts were estimated. TCRdb keeps only in-frame clones here, not all; method: immunoSEQ multiplex PCR. That table supplies the V and J calls and clone size; D and trimming were determined from the DNA. The sample consists of about 60,000 clones, about 86% of them appearing once. The specimen was peripheral blood. The V and J genes are TRBV7-2 and TRBJ2-2; 7 nucleotides match TRBD1. This TCR came from a human donor in a cohort sampled during active COVID-19. CDR3 in DNA: TGTGCCAGCAGCACGTACCGACAGGGAAACACCGGGGAGCTGTTTTTT. Its protein is CASSTYRQGNTGELFF.